A selection of T cell receptor beta chains follows, all from one sample in a study of blood T cell repertoires in COVID-19. TCRdb's table, derived via immunoSEQ multiplex PCR, lists solely in-frame clones and lacks some. Of 200,000 to 250,000 clones listed, 80% to 85% are singletons. Sequencing was done on a sample of peripheral blood. These TCRs come from a man aged 25-45 years with active or convalescent COVID-19. CDR3s include the opening cysteine and the closing phenylalanine or tryptophan. The D gene is left open where the match is weak. Clone size is stated in some rows and not others, as once, few, many or a class when expanded.

>.|TRBJ2-3|TRBV5-1|TRBD1
TGCGCCAGCAGCCCCGGGACAGGGGCAGATACGCAGTATTTT
CASSPGTGADTQYF
>many|TRBJ1-1|TRBV2|.
TGTGCCAGCAGCTTTGGGGGCCCCCGGGGGAACACTGAAGCTTTCTTT
CASSFGGPRGNTEAFF
>.|TRBJ2-3|TRBV6-5|.
TGTGCCAGCAGTTTCACAGGGTCGAATACGCAGTATTTT
CASSFTGSNTQYF
>.|TRBJ1-4|TRBV10-2|TRBD1
TGCGCCAGCAGCCGGGACAGGCAAATCCTGTTTTTT
CASSRDRQILFF
>.|TRBJ1-1|TRBV24-1|.
TGTGCCACCAGTGACGGAGGGTTCTCGGATGAAGCTTTCTTT
CATSDGGFSDEAFF
>.|TRBJ2-2|TRBV12-3/TRBV12-4|TRBD2
TGTGCCGGGCGACTAGCGGGGACCGGGGAGCTGTTTTTT
CAGRLAGTGELFF
>.|TRBJ2-1|TRBV9|.
TGTGCCAGCAGCGGAGAACAGTTACCCTACAATGAGCAGTTCTTC
CASSGEQLPYNEQFF
>few|TRBJ2-1|TRBV18|TRBD1
TGTGCCAGCTCACCCGACAGGGAACTGTTCTTC
CASSPDRELFF
>.|TRBJ1-1|TRBV5-1|.
TGCGCCAGCAGCTTGGATCAGAACACCTACACTGAAGCTTTCTTT
CASSLDQNTYTEAFF
>.|TRBJ2-5|TRBV9|TRBD2
TGTGCCAGCAGCGTCGGCGGGGGGAGGGAGACCCAGTACTTC
CASSVGGGRETQYF
>.|TRBJ2-3|TRBV3-1/TRBV3-2|TRBD2
TGTGCCAGCAGCCAAGGTCTAGCGGGGGAGTATTTT
CASSQGLAGEYF
>.|TRBJ2-1|TRBV20-1|.
TGCAGTGCTAGTGACGTAGCCCCCTACAATGAGCAGTTCTTC
CSASDVAPYNEQFF
>.|TRBJ2-7|TRBV28|.
TGTGCCAGCAGTCGCGACAGGAGCCAGTACTTC
CASSRDRSQYF
>once|TRBJ2-1|TRBV5-1|.
TGCGCCAGCACCCTGCGCCGGCTGGGAGATGAGCAGTTCTTC
CASTLRRLGDEQFF
>once|TRBJ2-3|TRBV5-6|.
TGTGCCAGCAGCCCAGGGGGGCCTAGGACAGATACGCAGTATTTT
CASSPGGPRTDTQYF
>.|TRBJ2-5|TRBV5-6|TRBD2
TGTGCCAGCAGCTTGGTCGGTAGCGGGAGCTTGGAGACCCAGTACTTC
CASSLVGSGSLETQYF
>.|TRBJ1-5|TRBV4-3|.
TGCGCCAGCAGCCAAGGGCCAGGGGCCCAGCCCCAGCATTTT
CASSQGPGAQPQHF
>.|TRBJ2-3|TRBV7-6|TRBD2
TGTGCCAGCAGCCCACGACTAGCGGGAGGCACAGATACGCAGTATTTT
CASSPRLAGGTDTQYF
>.|TRBJ2-7|TRBV7-9|.
TGTGCCAGCAGCACCAGCCGGGACTCGGCCTACGAGCAGTACTTC
CASSTSRDSAYEQYF
>.|TRBJ2-7|TRBV5-4|TRBD1
TGTGCCAGCAGCTTGGGTACCGGGACAGGGGCCTACGAGCAGTACTTC
CASSLGTGTGAYEQYF
>.|TRBJ1-1|TRBV7-8|TRBD1
TGTGCCAGCAGCTTGGACAGGGGGCAAATGAACACTGAAGCTTTCTTT
CASSLDRGQMNTEAFF
>.|TRBJ2-1|TRBV11-3|TRBD1
TGTGCCAGCAGCCCCCACCCGGGACAGTTCAATGAGCAGTTCTTC
CASSPHPGQFNEQFF
>once|TRBJ2-7|TRBV21-1|.
TGTGCCAGCAGCCCATTTTGTCGGACTAGCGGGACGGGGTACGAGCAGTACTTC
CASSPFCRTSGTGYEQYF
>few|TRBJ1-5|TRBV15|TRBD1
TGTGCCACCAGCCCCGGGACAGGGCGTGTATATAGCAATCAGCCCCAGCATTTT
CATSPGTGRVYSNQPQHF
>.|TRBJ2-7|TRBV6-2/TRBV6-3|TRBD2
TGTGCCAGCAACCCGGGACTAGCCCCTCGCGAGCAGTACTTC
CASNPGLAPREQYF
>.|TRBJ2-6|TRBV6-1|TRBD1
TGTGCCAGCAGTGCCCTCGGACAGGGGGTGTCTGGGGCCAACGTCCTGACTTTC
CASSALGQGVSGANVLTF
>.|TRBJ2-1|TRBV7-2|TRBD1
TGTGCCAGCAGCCGGACAGGGGGCGCGGCGTATGGAAATGAGCAGTTCTTC
CASSRTGGAAYGNEQFF
>.|TRBJ2-7|TRBV5-1|TRBD2
TGCGCCAGCAGCTTGGTACCTAGCGGGAACTCCTACGAGCAGTACTTC
CASSLVPSGNSYEQYF
>.|TRBJ2-7|TRBV9|.
TGTGCCAGCAGCCCCCGAGGAGGGCCCTACGAGCAGTACTTC
CASSPRGGPYEQYF
>.|TRBJ2-6|TRBV7-2|.
TGTGCCAGCAGCTTAGTAGGGGGTGGGGCCAACGTCCTGACTTTC
CASSLVGGGANVLTF
>once|TRBJ1-2|TRBV5-1|.
TGCGCCAGCAGCCCCGGCGGGACGGGGAACTATGGCTACACCTTC
CASSPGGTGNYGYTF
>.|TRBJ1-1|TRBV28|.
TGTGCCAGCAGTTTCCCGGGGACTGAAGCTTTCTTT
CASSFPGTEAFF